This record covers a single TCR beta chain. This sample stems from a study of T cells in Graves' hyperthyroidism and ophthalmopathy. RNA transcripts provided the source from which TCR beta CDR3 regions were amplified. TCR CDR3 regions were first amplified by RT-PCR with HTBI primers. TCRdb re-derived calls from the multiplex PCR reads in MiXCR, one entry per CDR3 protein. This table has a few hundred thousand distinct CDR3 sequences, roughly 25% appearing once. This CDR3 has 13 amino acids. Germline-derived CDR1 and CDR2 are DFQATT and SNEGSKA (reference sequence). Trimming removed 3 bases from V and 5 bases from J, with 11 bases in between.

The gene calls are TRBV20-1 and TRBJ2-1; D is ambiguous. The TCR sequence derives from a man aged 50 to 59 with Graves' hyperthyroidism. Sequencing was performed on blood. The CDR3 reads CSARRQFHNEQFF. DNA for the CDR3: TGCAGTGCTAGGCGCCAGTTCCACAATGAGCAGTTCTTC.